The 17 T cell receptor beta chains given below trace back to one sample, sequenced in a study of CD8 T cells in Susac syndrome. It was with random hexamers that 0.5 to 1 ug RNA was reverse transcribed. TCRdb processed the immunoSEQ multiplex PCR reads anew with MiXCR; each CDR3 protein has one entry. The table lists about 180,000 distinct CDR3 sequences, 90% to 95% of them singletons. Material for sequencing was CD4+ T cells from PBMCs. All receptors come from a human donor with Susac syndrome.

The V and J genes are TRBV9 and TRBJ2-7, with D maybe TRBD1 (7 bases). Germline V gene sequence: CDR1 SGDLS, CDR2 YYNGEE. The CDR3 spans 16 residues. Trimming removed 4 bases at V and 4 bases at J, with 21 bases between. The CDR3 DNA is TGTGCCAGCAGCCCCGCGGGCGGGACAGCCAGATACGAGCAGTACTTC. It encodes CASSPAGGTARYEQYF.

This chain links TRBV4-3 with TRBJ2-3; D tentatively reads TRBD1 or TRBD2 (5 bases each). In germline, CDR1 is LGHNA, CDR2 YSLEER. V dropped 3 bases and J dropped 1 base, with 11 bases sitting between them. The CDR3 has 15 amino acids. The CDR3 here is CASSQALGGTDTQYF. The CDR3 nucleotides are TGCGCCAGCAGCCAGGCCTTGGGGGGCACAGATACGCAGTATTTT.

The chain links TRBV15 to TRBJ1-1, with a tentative D call TRBD1 (5 bases). Germline V gene lookup returns CDR1 LNHNV and CDR2 YYDKDF (reference sequence). V was shortened by 0 bases and J by 5 bases, with 10 bases between the two germline ends. The CDR3 covers 14 residues. CDR3 sequence reads: CATSRDQGGTEAFF. CDR3 nucleotide sequence: TGTGCCACCAGCAGAGATCAGGGAGGTACTGAAGCTTTCTTT.

The CDR3 bases are TGCAGTGCTACCCGGGACTACCTAAGCACAGATACGCAGTATTTT. Protein sequence: CSATRDYLSTDTQYF. This rearrangement joins TRBV20-1 to TRBJ2-3; 7 bases agree with TRBD2. With 4 bases clipped from V and 0 bases from J, the junction kept 7 bases outside the gene matches. The germline V gene has CDR1 DFQATT and CDR2 SNEGSKA (reference sequence). CDR3 size: 15 residues.

The rearrangement joins TRBV20-1 to TRBJ2-3; D unclear. This CDR3 is built from 16 residues. Germline CDR1 and CDR2: DFQATT and SNEGSKA (reference sequence). Between the trimmed V and J ends, which lost 0 bases and 1 base, there was a span of 14 bases. CDR3: CSARDLGYKGTDTQYF. CDR3 coding DNA: TGCAGTGCTAGAGATCTGGGCTACAAAGGCACAGATACGCAGTATTTT.

The V gene is TRBV6-5, the J gene TRBJ1-6, with no clear D. This CDR3 is 14 amino acids long. Trimming pared 3 bases from V and 10 bases from J, leaving 13 bases between. Germline V lookup: CDR1 MNHEY, CDR2 SVGAGI. CDR3 sequence (DNA): TGTGCCAGCAGTTATCAGGCTCGGAAGTCACCCCTCCACTTT. This gives the protein CASSYQARKSPLHF.

This chain uses TRBV30 with TRBJ1-5; TRBD1 matches at 7 bases. This CDR3 spans 17 amino acids. Germline V gene lookup returns CDR1 GTSNPN and CDR2 SVGIG (reference sequence). The V gene end was trimmed by 5 bases and the J gene end by 1 base; junction bases not matched to a gene: 14. The CDR3 DNA sequence: TGTGCCTGGGTGGGACATGAGGGGGCTAGGAGCAATCAGCCCCAGCATTTT. Its translation is CAWVGHEGARSNQPQHF. Full variable domain (rest looked up from reference TRBV30 and TRBJ1-5): SQTIHQWPATLVQPVGSPLSLECTVEGTSNPNLYWYRQAAGRGLQLLFYSVGIGQISSEVPQNLSASRPQDRQFILSSKKLLLSDSGFYLCAWVGHEGARSNQPQHFGDGTRLSIL.

The chain employs TRBV20-1 and TRBJ2-5, with unresolved D. Trimming took off 0 bases at V and 5 bases at J, with 13 bases between the two ends. The CDR3 consists of 14 residues. CDR1 is DFQATT, CDR2 SNEGSKA, per germline (reference sequence). The CDR3 nucleotides read TGCAGTGCTAGAGATTCACTTCTGCGGGAGACCCAGTACTTC. It is translated as CSARDSLLRETQYF.

The chain has TRBV28 and TRBJ1-2, with TRBD1 as a possible D gene (5 bases). The germline CDR1 and CDR2 sequences are MDHEN and SYDVKM. CDR3 size: 16 residues. Trimming took 5 bases from V and 4 from J, leaving 20 bases between them. The CDR3 loop reads CASSTPGGTAPYGYTF. In DNA, the CDR3 is TGTGCCAGCAGTACACCGGGGGGAACCGCTCCCTATGGCTACACCTTC.

The rearrangement links TRBV9 to TRBJ2-5; either TRBD1 or TRBD2 may fit D (5 bases each). The CDR3 has 15 residues. Trimming stripped 0 bases from V and 2 bases from J, with 11 bases between. Germline-derived CDR1 and CDR2 are SGDLS and YYNGEE. CDR3 protein: CASSVGGWGQETQYF. As DNA, the CDR3 is TGTGCCAGCAGCGTAGGAGGGTGGGGGCAAGAGACCCAGTACTTC.

The chain couples TRBV5-1 to TRBJ2-3, with 8 positions matching TRBD1. Germline values: CDR1 SGHRS, CDR2 YFSETQ. CDR3 length equals 16 residues. V lost 0 bases, J lost 3 bases, and 6 bases stayed unmatched. CDR3 DNA: TGCGCCAGCAGCTTGGAGGCAGGGGGCAAGACAGATACGCAGTATTTT. Protein sequence: CASSLEAGGKTDTQYF.

The rearrangement uses TRBV3-1 and TRBJ1-2; D gene uncertain. The CDR3 totals 13 residues. The V gene's germline CDR1 is LGHDT and CDR2 YNNKEL (reference sequence). With 2 bases removed from V and 2 bases from J, the gap between germline ends came to 6 bases. This CDR3 reads CASSQKTNYGYTF. The DNA of the CDR3 is TGTGCCAGCAGCCAAAAAACCAACTATGGCTACACCTTC.

This sequence joins TRBV4-2 and TRBJ1-5; D is perhaps TRBD1 (5 bases). CDR3 length equals 19 residues. CDR1 LGHNA and CDR2 YNFKEQ come from the germline V gene. V lost 3 bases and J lost 1, with 22 bases in between. CDR3 amino acids: CASSQAGGRDHLSNQPQHF. The CDR3 DNA follows: TGTGCCAGCAGCCAGGCGGGCGGGAGGGACCACTTGAGCAATCAGCCCCAGCATTTT.

The chain's CDR3 is CASSRFLSPSTDTQYF. In nucleotides, the CDR3 is TGTGCCAGCAGCCGTTTTCTCTCCCCAAGCACAGATACGCAGTATTTT. The chain links TRBV3-1 to TRBJ2-3; D not certain. The germline CDR1 and CDR2 sequences are LGHDT and YNNKEL (reference sequence). The germline V and J ends were trimmed by 4 bases and 0 bases, with 14 bases remaining between them. This CDR3 comprises 16 residues.

The rearrangement joins TRBV7-2 to TRBJ2-3; possible D gene TRBD1, 6 bases. Trimming shortened V by 2 bases and J by 10 bases, and 13 bases separated the two germline ends. Germline values: CDR1 SGHTA, CDR2 FQGNSA. This CDR3 contains 13 residues. Here the CDR3 reads CASSLIEGTSQYF. The CDR3, as DNA: TGTGCCAGCAGCTTAATAGAAGGGACATCGCAGTATTTT.

J is TRBJ2-3 and V is TRBV6-5; 8 bases match TRBD1. Losses at the gene ends were 4 bases for V and 10 bases for J; bases not matched to a gene: 4. This CDR3 is 12 amino acids long. Looked up from germline, CDR1 is MNHEY and CDR2 is SVGAGI. CDR3 residues: CASSSPGQAQYF. CDR3 nucleotide sequence: TGTGCCAGCAGTTCACCGGGACAGGCGCAGTATTTT.

The chain couples TRBV20-1 to TRBJ1-2, with D hard to call. Germline V gene sequence: CDR1 DFQATT, CDR2 SNEGSKA (reference sequence). The V gene lost 3 bases and the J gene lost 1 base, with 9 bases spanning the gap. This CDR3 comprises 13 residues. For the CDR3, the DNA is TGCAGTGCTAGTGACTCAGTTAACTATGGCTACACCTTC. Translated: CSASDSVNYGYTF.